These 18 T cell receptor beta chains share one sample of origin, sequenced in a study of blood T cells in healthy people across ages. With a J-beta primer mix and a sample-barcoded 5' primer, a second PCR ran about 6 to 11 cycles. Each CDR3 protein is one row after TCRdb ran MiXCR on the 5' RACE reads. The data show roughly 730,000 distinct CDR3 sequences, roughly 50% seen once. The material sequenced was blood. The receptors stem from a man aged 40-55 years in good health.

V and J are TRBV28 and TRBJ2-1; D might be TRBD2 (7 bases). Trimming took off 7 bases at V and 9 bases at J, with 19 bases between the two ends. CDR3 size: 14 residues. CDR1 is MDHEN, CDR2 SYDVKM, per germline. The CDR3 region has the DNA TGTGCCAGCACCCCAGGCGGGGGCCACCGTGAGCAGTTCTTC. Its protein product is CASTPGGGHREQFF.

This clonotype was detected only a few times. For the CDR3, the DNA is TGTGCCAGCAGCCCAAGCCCTAGCGGGAGTACAGATACGCAGTATTTT. It specifies CASSPSPSGSTDTQYF. V and J are TRBV4-2 and TRBJ2-3; 10 bases map to TRBD2. Unmatched junction bases numbered 7, after V lost 4 bases and J lost 3 bases. Germline V gene sequence: CDR1 LGHNA, CDR2 YNFKEQ. The CDR3 totals 16 residues.

The chain links TRBV24-1 to TRBJ2-5; 9 bases are shared with TRBD1. V trimming: 0 bases; J trimming: 5 bases; junction bases outside the gene matches: 9. Germline CDR1 reads KGHDR; CDR2 reads SFDVKD. This CDR3 contains 17 residues. The CDR3: CATSDLLDTGGVETQYF. In DNA, the CDR3 is TGTGCCACCAGTGATTTGCTGGACACAGGGGGCGTGGAGACCCAGTACTTC.

This clonotype has only a few counts. Mismatch with germline at one junction end may stem from a read error. This chain joins TRBV12-3 or TRBV12-4 and TRBJ2-3; TRBD2 matches 12 bases. CDR3 length equals 17 residues. The CDR3 is CASSLGTSGVSTDTQYF. For the CDR3, the DNA is TGTGCCAGCAGTTTAGGGACTAGCGGGGTTAGCACGGATACGCAGTATTTT.

V gene TRBV20-1 combines with J gene TRBJ2-3; 9 positions agree with TRBD1. The CDR3 runs to 15 residues. The trim removed 3 bases at V and 2 bases at J, leaving 6 bases unmatched. CDR1 is DFQATT, CDR2 SNEGSKA, per germline (reference sequence). CDR3 amino acids: CSASPRDRVTDTQYF. The CDR3 nucleotides are TGCAGTGCTAGTCCCAGGGACAGGGTCACAGATACGCAGTATTTT.

This clonotype was picked up one time. The rearrangement links TRBV27 to TRBJ1-2; D is perhaps TRBD1 (5 bases). Germline CDR1 reads MNHEY; CDR2 reads SMNVEV (reference sequence). Trimming took off 4 bases at V and 8 bases at J, with 17 bases between the two ends. This CDR3 spans 14 amino acids. For the CDR3, the DNA is TGTGCCAGCAGTTCTCCCGAAAGGGGCGGAGGCTACACCTTC. Encoded protein: CASSSPERGGGYTF.

The chain is built from TRBV27 and TRBJ2-3, with 11 bases aligning to TRBD2. The V segment lost 5 bases and the J segment 0 bases; nucleotides outside the gene matches: 4. Per the germline V gene, CDR1 is MNHEY and CDR2 is SMNVEV (reference sequence). The CDR3 has 16 amino acids. The CDR3 sequence is CASSITSGGSTDTQYF. CDR3 nucleotide sequence: TGTGCCAGCAGTATAACTAGCGGGGGAAGCACAGATACGCAGTATTTT.

The chain carries TRBV20-1 and TRBJ1-1; 7 bases line up with TRBD1. There are 16 residues in the CDR3. Germline CDR1 DFQATT, CDR2 SNEGSKA (reference sequence). With 1 base clipped from V and 1 base from J, the junction kept 9 bases outside the gene matches. CDR3 sequence reads: CSARGDSRSGNTEAFF. The CDR3 nucleotides read TGCAGTGCTAGAGGGGACAGCCGATCGGGGAACACTGAAGCTTTCTTT.

The V gene is TRBV6-2 or TRBV6-3, the J gene TRBJ1-5; no firm D call. This CDR3 contains 15 residues. Trimming cost V 0 bases and J 4 bases, with 10 bases left between them. Germline V gives CDR1 MNHEY, CDR2 SVGEGT. The DNA for the CDR3 is TGTGCCAGCAGTTACTCGACGGGGTTGAATCAGCCCCAGCATTTT. Residues: CASSYSTGLNQPQHF.

The V call is TRBV29-1, the J call TRBJ2-5; a weak D match, TRBD1 (6 bases). Germline V lookup: CDR1 SQVTM, CDR2 ANQGSEA. Trimming cost V 3 bases and J 0 bases, with 11 bases left between them. The CDR3 loop spans 14 amino acids. The CDR3 DNA sequence: TGCAGCGTTGAGGACAGCGAGTACCAAGAGACCCAGTACTTC. Amino acid sequence: CSVEDSEYQETQYF.

V usage is TRBV4-1 and J usage is TRBJ1-2; D unresolved. The CDR3 loop spans 14 amino acids. Between the trimmed V and J ends, which lost 2 bases and 1 base, there was a span of 8 bases. Germline lookup yields CDR1 MGHRA and CDR2 YSYEKL. CDR3 sequence reads: CASSQRGINYGYTF. As DNA, the CDR3 is TGCGCCAGCAGCCAACGAGGGATTAACTATGGCTACACCTTC.

The chain links TRBV28 to TRBJ1-5; 9 positions agree with TRBD1. The CDR3 totals 14 residues. With 8 bases clipped from V and 6 bases from J, the junction kept 8 bases outside the gene matches. In germline, CDR1 is MDHEN, CDR2 SYDVKM. This CDR3 reads CASRRGQGGQPQHF. The DNA for the CDR3 is TGTGCCAGCCGTAGGGGACAGGGTGGTCAGCCCCAGCATTTT.

The chain carries TRBV20-1 and TRBJ2-1; 7 bases map to TRBD2. Germline CDR1 and CDR2: DFQATT and SNEGSKA (reference sequence). CDR3 length: 13 residues. V lost 1 base, J lost 9 bases, and 6 bases stayed unmatched. In DNA, the CDR3 is TGCAGTGCTAGAGTGGCGGGGGAGGTTGAGCAGTTCTTC. This sequence encodes CSARVAGEVEQFF.

This clonotype was counted only a few times. V usage is TRBV5-1 and J usage is TRBJ2-5; 7 nucleotides align to TRBD1. Unmatched junction bases numbered 7, after V lost 3 bases and J lost 5 bases. The CDR3 is 14 residues long. Germline-derived CDR1 and CDR2 are SGHRS and YFSETQ. CDR3 protein: CASSSRTGLETQYF. As DNA, the CDR3 is TGCGCCAGCAGCTCGCGGACAGGATTGGAGACCCAGTACTTC.

This clonotype has just a few counts. V gene TRBV7-3 combines with J gene TRBJ1-1, with no clear D. This CDR3 has 16 residues. V was trimmed by 6 bases and J by 1 base, leaving 18 bases between them. CDR1 is SGHTA and CDR2 is FQGTGA in the germline V gene. CDR3 coding DNA: TGTGCCAGCAGTTACCCACCATCGGGCGGGAACACTGAAGCTTTCTTT. This encodes CASSYPPSGGNTEAFF.

This clonotype was seen a handful of times. The junction departs from the called germline gene at one end, perhaps through a read error. Here the CDR3 reads CASSLRFSRGGTSPQETQYF. CDR3 coding DNA: TGCGCCAGTAGCTTGCGGTTCTCGCGGGGAGGCACGAGTCCCCAAGAGACCCAGTACTTC. The chain carries TRBV5-1 and TRBJ2-5, with a possible D match to TRBD2 (6 bases). This CDR3 spans 20 amino acids. The germline V gene encodes CDR1 SGHRS and CDR2 YFSETQ.

This sequence joins TRBV20-1 and TRBJ2-7, with a possible D match to TRBD2 (6 bases). The better agreement between TRBJ2-5 and the DNA end casts doubt on the J call. CDR1 is DFQATT, CDR2 SNEGSKA, per germline (reference sequence). There are 15 residues in the CDR3. The CDR3 DNA sequence: TGCAGTGCTAGAGACGGACTACAAGCGCGAGAGACCCAGTACTTC. This gives the protein CSARDGLQARETQYF.

This clonotype appeared once. Its ends do not fully match the called genes, so a read error is possible. The genes are TRBV12-3 or TRBV12-4 and TRBJ2-5, with 9 bases matching TRBD1. The tail of the sequence fits TRBJ2-7 better, so the J call may be wrong. The CDR3 consists of 14 residues. The CDR3 nucleotides read TGTACCAGCAGTGACCGAGGACAGGGGTACGAGCAGTACTTC. This encodes CTSSDRGQGYEQYF.